This TCR beta chain was identified in a study of T-cell memory formation after mild COVID-19. At the level of the study: The TCR clusters were mostly specific to one donor. Study-level findings and limits: Clones that contracted from day 15 to 85 had balanced CD4/CD8; later expanders were CD4+ biased. Chiefly within CM and EM were the contracting CD4+ clones; CD8+ ones were within EMRA.

Of note for this clonotype: Its antigen is unknown.

The CDR3 consists of 14 residues. Trimming stripped 8 bases from V and 2 bases from J, with 15 bases between. TCRdb fed the 5' RACE reads into MiXCR, producing one record per CDR3 protein. The sample has around 370,000 distinct CDR3 sequences; around a fifth are singletons. The sequence was obtained from an adult woman who had mild COVID-19 (a few samples of this study predate the infection). Cell type and time point are not known. The chain is built from TRBV12-3 or TRBV12-4 and TRBJ1-1; no reliable D call. What was sequenced was PBMCs or a T cell subset sorted from them (not recorded which). CDR3 protein: CASLIRRVNTEAFF. The CDR3 nucleotides read TGTGCCAGCTTGATTCGTCGAGTAAACACTGAAGCTTTCTTT.